This is a list of T cell receptor beta chains from one sample in a study of cytomegalovirus exposure and HLA in healthy donors. Profiling relied on immunoSEQ multiplex PCR, and the TCRdb table lists in-frame clones only, not all of them. The profile shows approximately 130,000 clones, roughly 83% of them singletons. Sequencing was performed on PBMCs. The origin of the receptors is a man aged 40-49 years in good health and CMV-seronegative. The conserved cysteine and the conserved F or W are not part of the CDR3 here. The D gene is left open where the match is weak.

j_gene | d_gene | len | v_gene | CDR3aa
TRBJ2-3 | NA | 12 | TRBV7-9 | ASSPPGSTDTQY
TRBJ2-5 | NA | 17 | TRBV7-7 | ASSRNPPGDWGLGETQY
TRBJ2-1 | NA | 8 | TRBV29-1 | SGSSASQF
TRBJ1-4 | NA | 12 | TRBV6-5 | ASSSFPTNEKLF
TRBJ2-7 | TRBD1 | 14 | TRBV4-1 | ASSQDVEQGANEQY
TRBJ2-5 | TRBD2 | 12 | TRBV6-6 | ASSYFQGGETQY
TRBJ2-7 | NA | 12 | TRBV9 | ASSGGTDLSGQY
TRBJ1-5 | NA | 13 | TRBV2 | ASSEVGSSNQPQH
TRBJ2-1 | NA | 12 | TRBV4-2 | ASSQDISSNEQF
TRBJ2-5 | TRBD1 | 11 | TRBV10-3 | AISGGQQETQY
TRBJ1-1 | NA | 12 | TRBV27 | ASSLNIPNTEAF
TRBJ1-4 | NA | 13 | TRBV27 | ASSGGTAINEKLF
TRBJ1-5 | TRBD1 | 14 | TRBV6-7 | ASSYTDRGRSQPQH
TRBJ2-1 | TRBD2 | 12 | TRBV11-3 | ASSFGAGGTEQF
TRBJ1-5 | NA | 13 | TRBV10-3 | AISEDRLSNQPQH
TRBJ2-3 | TRBD2 | 12 | TRBV9 | ASSKRGSTDTQY
TRBJ1-4 | TRBD1 | 11 | TRBV7-6 | ASSQDRGEKLF
TRBJ2-5 | NA | 12 | TRBV28 | ASSLAGAVKTQY
TRBJ2-7 | NA | 12 | TRBV7-3 | ASSPHGSSYEQY
TRBJ1-2 | TRBD1 | 12 | TRBV7-9 | ASSLGQGDYGYT
TRBJ1-1 | TRBD1 | 10 | TRBV29-1 | SVGQVNTEAF
TRBJ2-3 | TRBD2 | 15 | TRBV6-1 | ASSGSPSGLATDTQY
TRBJ2-2 | NA | 12 | TRBV7-3 | ASSLGTATGELF
TRBJ2-3 | NA | 13 | TRBV7-6 | ASSLAQAGTDTQY
TRBJ2-7 | TRBD1 | 12 | TRBV5-1 | ASSFSQGAYEQY
TRBJ2-1 | NA | 15 | TRBV7-2 | ASSLVGSSGIYNEQF
TRBJ2-1 | TRBD2 | 13 | TRBV5-1 | ASSSLTSGRNEQF
TRBJ1-5 | NA | 12 | TRBV9 | ASSPEGGNQPQH
TRBJ2-7 | NA | 12 | TRBV27 | ASSWAASDYEQY
TRBJ2-5 | NA | 12 | TRBV18 | ASSPPAGRETQY
TRBJ1-2 | NA | 15 | TRBV5-1 | ASSLVAQGGSNYGYT
TRBJ2-7 | TRBD2 | 12 | TRBV19 | ASSMGRDSYEQY
TRBJ2-5 | TRBD2 | 15 | TRBV7-2 | ASSSGLAGRVQETQY
TRBJ1-2 | NA | 12 | TRBV28 | ASSSSTGAGGYT
TRBJ2-7 | NA | 13 | TRBV11-2 | ASSSQGGAFYEQY
TRBJ2-2 | NA | 13 | TRBV4-3 | ASSQDTGGTGELF
TRBJ2-1 | NA | 14 | TRBV2 | ASSALTGPLSNEQF
TRBJ2-7 | NA | 13 | TRBV11-2 | ASSLAAGFPYEQY
NA | NA | 14 | TRBV28 | ASTLRRQDLSYEQY
TRBJ2-4 | NA | 10 | TRBV7-9 | ASSLGGDIQY
TRBJ1-2 | TRBD1 | 11 | TRBV13 | ASRQGAIGGYT
TRBJ2-1 | NA | 13 | TRBV6-4 | ASSEGTGAGWEQF
TRBJ1-1 | TRBD1 | 10 | TRBV29-1 | SVSRGVTEAF
TRBJ2-7 | TRBD2 | 13 | TRBV7-2 | ASSFGLAGTYEQY
TRBJ2-1 | TRBD2 | 11 | TRBV5-4 | ASSLGLAGLQF
TRBJ2-2 | TRBD1 | 14 | TRBV18 | ASSPPRTGNPGELF
TRBJ1-1 | NA | 11 | TRBV7-9 | SSSAGANTEAF
TRBJ2-7 | TRBD2 | 12 | TRBV4-3 | ASSQETSGYEQY
TRBJ1-2 | TRBD1 | 13 | TRBV6-1 | ASISGTGYDYGYT
TRBJ2-7 | TRBD2 | 14 | TRBV5-6 | ASSLAPSGGIYEQY
TRBJ2-1 | TRBD2 | 13 | TRBV5-4 | ASSLARGGNNEQF
TRBJ1-4 | NA | 13 | TRBV4-1 | ASSPSEVTNEKLF
TRBJ1-2 | TRBD1 | 15 | TRBV7-9 | ASSFGQGLRYGGGYT
TRBJ2-4 | TRBD2 | 16 | TRBV27 | ASAEIAGPTLAKNIQY
TRBJ1-4 | NA | 13 | TRBV28 | ASSLVAGKVEKLF